The 26 T cell receptor beta chains given below trace back to one sample, sequenced in a study of Ad26.COV2.S vaccination and SARS-CoV-2 variants (dated by TCRdb to the early 2020s). The treatment or condition label on this specimen signifies: about 20 received Ad26.COV2.S at low or high dose, single or two shots; roughly five received placebo; per-sample allocation not given. Repertoires of vaccine and placebo recipients were sequenced from samples collected on day 63 after the first injection. Library prep was done by the immunoSEQ multiplex PCR assay. What TCRdb holds here is the immuneACCESS table cut down to in-frame rearrangements. Part of the clones is not present; checked against another copy, under half of the missing clones reflect an unresolved V gene, and the others are unexplained. The sample table lists 300,000 to 350,000 clones, roughly 90% of them with a count of one. The ten largest clones capture around 5% of the sample.

The sequenced sample was peripheral blood, obtained in a trial of Ad26.COV2.S vaccine versus placebo. All receptors derive from a person aged 18 to 65 who received the Ad26.COV2.S COVID-19 vaccine or a placebo.

This sequence joins TRBV4-1 and TRBJ1-3; D remains ambiguous. The germline CDR1 and CDR2 sequences are MGHRA and YSYEKL. CDR3 length equals 19 residues. Trimming pared 4 bases from V and 0 bases from J, leaving 22 bases between. The CDR3 loop reads CASSPTENDGFFSGNTIYF. The CDR3 DNA is TGCGCCAGCAGCCCTACCGAAAATGACGGCTTCTTCTCTGGAAACACCATATATTTT.

The chain uses TRBV9 and TRBJ2-1; D may be TRBD2 (6 bases). The CDR3 contains 15 residues. The germline V gene has CDR1 SGDLS and CDR2 YYNGEE. V gave up 3 bases and J gave up 1 base, with 11 bases separating them. CDR3 nucleotide sequence: TGTGCCAGCAGCGGAACCGGGACTTCCTACAATGAGCAGTTCTTC. Its protein product is CASSGTGTSYNEQFF.

V usage is TRBV7-6 and J usage is TRBJ1-1, with 8 nucleotides matching TRBD1. V lost 5 bases to trimming and J lost 1 base; unmatched junction nucleotides: 15. CDR3 length: 18 amino acids. Germline-derived CDR1 and CDR2 are SGHVS and FNYEAQ. The CDR3 reads CASSRGLQGARANTEAFF. CDR3 coding DNA: TGTGCCAGCAGCCGGGGACTTCAGGGGGCGCGGGCGAACACTGAAGCTTTCTTT. Variable domain in full (rest from reference TRBV7-6 and TRBJ1-1): GAGVSQSPRYKVTKRGQDVALRCDPISGHVSLYWYRQALGQGPEFLTYFNYEAQQDKSGLPNDRFSAERPEGSISTLTIQRTEQRDSAMYRCASSRGLQGARANTEAFFGQGTRLTVV.

The V and J genes are TRBV5-8 and TRBJ1-1; D gene unclear. This CDR3 has 12 amino acids. Germline V gene lookup returns CDR1 SGHTS and CDR2 YDEGEE. V was shortened by 5 bases and J by 3 bases, with 8 bases between the two germline ends. The CDR3 DNA is TGTGCCAGCAGACCCTTTTACACTGAAGCTTTCTTT. Translated, it gives CASRPFYTEAFF.

The chain is built from TRBV6-4 and TRBJ2-2; no reliable D call. Germline CDR1 reads MRHNA; CDR2 reads SNTAGT. This CDR3 contains 13 residues. Trimming removed 5 bases at V and 0 bases at J, with 4 bases between. The CDR3 DNA reads as TGTGCCAGCAGTACAGCGAACACCGGGGAGCTGTTTTTT. Translation gives CASSTANTGELFF.

J is TRBJ1-2 and V is TRBV7-2; 8 positions agree with TRBD1. The CDR3 is made up of 14 amino acids. Germline CDR1 and CDR2: SGHTA and FQGNSA. The J segment lost 8 bases and the V segment lost 5 bases, leaving 10 bases of the junction unmatched. CDR3 nucleotide sequence: TGTGCCAGCAGCCAAACGACAGGGGAAAGAGGCTACACCTTC. Translation gives CASSQTTGERGYTF.

The rearrangement links TRBV27 to TRBJ1-2; 9 bases align to TRBD1. Germline trimming cut 2 bases from V and 4 bases from J; bases unmatched to any gene: 8. Germline CDR1 reads MNHEY; CDR2 reads SMNVEV (reference sequence). The CDR3 covers 16 residues. The CDR3 loop is CASSLTGTGRFYGYTF. The CDR3 nucleotides read TGTGCCAGCAGTTTAACCGGGACAGGGAGATTCTATGGCTACACCTTC.

The gene calls are TRBV5-8 and TRBJ1-6; D not resolved. The CDR3 has 13 amino acids. Germline V CDR1 and CDR2: SGHTS, YDEGEE. The V and J ends lost 3 bases and 7 bases respectively, with 8 bases between them. The CDR3: CASSSPYNSPLHF. The CDR3 DNA follows: TGTGCCAGCAGCTCCCCATACAATTCACCCCTCCACTTT.

The chain links TRBV11-2 to TRBJ2-1, with 9 positions matching TRBD1. Germline V CDR1 and CDR2: SGHAT, FQNNGV. CDR3 length equals 16 residues. The V and J ends lost 5 bases and 2 bases, in that order; junction bases with no gene match: 7. This CDR3 is CASSGGQGFAYNEQFF. Here the CDR3 DNA reads TGTGCCAGCAGCGGAGGACAGGGGTTCGCCTACAATGAGCAGTTCTTC.

This clone was counted between two and nine times. The CDR3 region has the DNA TGTGCCAGCAGCGTAAGAACAGGAGGCGCTGAAGCTTTCTTT. Encoded protein: CASSVRTGGAEAFF. The V call is TRBV11-3, the J call TRBJ1-1; a weak D match, TRBD1 (5 bases). CDR1 is SGHNT, CDR2 YENEEA, per germline. CDR3 length: 14 amino acids. V shed 5 bases and J shed 6 bases, with 16 bases lying between them. The whole variable domain, filled in from reference TRBV11-3 and TRBJ1-1, reads EAGVVQSPRYKIIEKKQPVAFWCNPISGHNTLYWYLQNLGQGPELLIRYENEEAVDDSQLPKDRFSAERLKGVDSTLKIQPAELGDSAVYLCASSVRTGGAEAFFGQGTRLTVV.

The V gene is TRBV5-1, the J gene TRBJ1-1; D may be TRBD1 (5 bases). CDR1 SGHRS and CDR2 YFSETQ come from the germline V gene. The CDR3 runs to 15 residues. Between the trimmed V and J ends, which lost 4 bases and 0 bases, there was a span of 13 bases. CDR3 protein: CASSRRGSLNTEAFF. The CDR3 bases are TGCGCCAGCAGCCGGAGGGGCAGCCTGAACACTGAAGCTTTCTTT. Full variable domain (missing parts from reference TRBV5-1 and TRBJ1-1): KAGVTQTPRYLIKTRGQQVTLSCSPISGHRSVSWYQQTPGQGLQFLFEYFSETQRNKGNFPGRFSGRQFSNSRSEMNVSTLELGDSALYLCASSRRGSLNTEAFFGQGTRLTVV.

This chain links TRBV4-1 with TRBJ1-2; no clear D. The V gene's germline CDR1 is MGHRA and CDR2 YSYEKL. The CDR3 runs to 15 residues. V dropped 0 bases and J dropped 7 bases, with 15 bases sitting between them. This chain's CDR3 is CASSQDYPPWGGYTF. The CDR3 nucleotides are TGCGCCAGCAGCCAAGACTATCCTCCGTGGGGTGGCTACACCTTC.

The chain couples TRBV24-1 to TRBJ2-2; 7 nucleotides align to TRBD2. J gave up 4 bases and V 4 bases, and 5 bases lay outside the gene matches. Germline CDR1 KGHDR, CDR2 SFDVKD. CDR3 length: 15 amino acids. For the CDR3, the DNA is TGTGCCACCAGTGAGGGCGGGAGTGGCACCGGGGAGCTGTTTTTT. Translated: CATSEGGSGTGELFF.

There are many counts of this clone. The chain combines TRBV4-3 with TRBJ2-7, with 9 bases identical to TRBD1. The V and J ends lost 6 bases and 2 bases, in that order; junction bases with no gene match: 8. Germline assignment: CDR1 LGHNA and CDR2 YSLEER. The CDR3 sequence is 15 residues long. The CDR3 coding sequence is TGCGCCAGCAGTCCACAGGGACAGGGACCCTACGAGCAGTACTTC. It encodes CASSPQGQGPYEQYF.

V and J are TRBV18 and TRBJ2-1; D gene unclear. The CDR3 is made up of 16 amino acids. Germline values: CDR1 KGHSH, CDR2 LQKENI. The V end was cut by 3 bases, the J end by 0 bases, with 12 bases between. This chain's CDR3 is CASSPTSVSSYNEQFF. DNA of the CDR3: TGTGCCAGCTCACCTACCTCCGTAAGCTCCTACAATGAGCAGTTCTTC.

V and J are TRBV21-1 and TRBJ2-7. TRBV21-1 is a known pseudogene. The CDR3 runs 17 residues. The CDR3 nucleotides read TGTGCCAGCAGCAAAGCGGGTATCCCCCGGGGCCGATACGAGCAGTACGTC. It encodes CASSKAGIPRGRYEQYV.

This clone has just one count. The V and J genes are TRBV7-2 and TRBJ1-1; D perhaps matches TRBD1 (6 bases). Germline lookup yields CDR1 SGHTA and CDR2 FQGNSA. The CDR3 runs to 15 residues. Deletions cut 5 bases from V and 2 bases from J, with 15 bases between. As DNA, the CDR3 is TGTGCCAGCAGCCTAAACCGACAGGTTAACACTGAAGCTTTCTTT. Translation: CASSLNRQVNTEAFF. Supplemented by reference TRBV7-2 and TRBJ1-1, the full variable domain reads GAGVSQSPSNKVTEKGKDVELRCDPISGHTALYWYRQSLGQGLEFLIYFQGNSAPDKSGLPSDRFSAERTGGSVSTLTIQRTQQEDSAVYLCASSLNRQVNTEAFFGQGTRLTVV.

The rearrangement uses TRBV18 and TRBJ1-1; D is uncertain. The CDR3 loop spans 14 amino acids. The V and J ends lost 2 bases and 4 bases respectively, with 11 bases between them. The germline gives CDR1 KGHSH, CDR2 LQKENI. CDR3 region: CASSPARLVTEAFF. The CDR3 DNA follows: TGTGCCAGCTCACCAGCCAGGCTAGTCACTGAAGCTTTCTTT.

The chain joins TRBV30 to TRBJ2-2; 8 nucleotides line up with TRBD2. V dropped 0 bases and J dropped 3; count of bases not matched to a gene: 6. Looked up from germline, CDR1 is GTSNPN and CDR2 is SVGIG (reference sequence). The CDR3 spans 16 residues. DNA for the CDR3: TGTGCCTGGAGTGTGAGGACTAGCTACTACACCGGGGAGCTGTTTTTT. Amino acids: CAWSVRTSYYTGELFF.

The gene calls are TRBV9 and TRBJ2-3; D is ambiguous. The CDR3 is 13 residues long. Germline values: CDR1 SGDLS, CDR2 YYNGEE. Trimming removed 4 bases from V and 4 bases from J, with 10 bases in between. The CDR3 protein is CASSPLIPDTQYF. The CDR3 coding sequence is TGTGCCAGCAGCCCCTTGATCCCAGATACGCAGTATTTT.

The V gene is TRBV5-1, the J gene TRBJ1-4, with D possibly TRBD1 on 6 matching bases. This CDR3 comprises 16 residues. The germline CDR1 and CDR2 sequences are SGHRS and YFSETQ. Trimming left V 3 bases short and J 8 bases short, with 20 bases between. CDR3 residues: CASSSSTGTLGEKLFF. The CDR3 DNA is TGCGCCAGCAGCTCCTCCACAGGGACATTAGGGGAAAAACTGTTTTTT.

This sequence joins TRBV27 and TRBJ1-4, with 8 nucleotides matching TRBD1. With V trimmed by 3 bases and J by 4 bases, 4 bases remained unmatched. The length of the CDR3 is 15 residues. Germline V gene lookup returns CDR1 MNHEY and CDR2 SMNVEV (reference sequence). The CDR3 DNA follows: TGTGCCAGCAGTTTCGTCGACAGGGGTAATGAAAAACTGTTTTTT. Its translation is CASSFVDRGNEKLFF.

The gene calls are TRBV27 and TRBJ1-1; TRBD1 matches at 8 bases. The germline V gene has CDR1 MNHEY and CDR2 SMNVEV (reference sequence). This CDR3 is 14 amino acids long. Unmatched junction bases numbered 11, after V lost 8 bases and J lost 6 bases. CDR3 in amino acids: CASRLSQGAPEAFF. As DNA, the CDR3 is TGTGCCAGCCGATTAAGCCAGGGGGCCCCTGAAGCTTTCTTT.

V gene TRBV27 combines with J gene TRBJ2-1; tentatively, D is TRBD1 (6 bases). V dropped 3 bases and J dropped 9 bases, with 12 bases sitting between them. This CDR3 is 13 amino acids long. Germline V gene sequence: CDR1 MNHEY, CDR2 SMNVEV (reference sequence). The CDR3: CASSFGGSGEQFF. Here the CDR3 DNA reads TGTGCCAGCAGTTTTGGGGGCTCGGGTGAGCAGTTCTTC.

The chain links TRBV5-6 to TRBJ2-1; D is perhaps TRBD2 (5 bases). This CDR3 has 15 residues. CDR1 SGHDT and CDR2 YYEEEE come from the germline V gene. Between the trimmed V and J ends, which lost 0 bases and 0 bases, there was a span of 7 bases. CDR3 region: CASSLEGSSYNEQFF. The CDR3 coding sequence is TGTGCCAGCAGCTTGGAAGGGAGCTCCTACAATGAGCAGTTCTTC.

J is TRBJ2-7 and V is TRBV5-1, with TRBD2 identical over 10 bases. The CDR3 spans 15 residues. V gave up 2 bases and J gave up 2 bases; unmatched junction bases: 4. Germline values: CDR1 SGHRS, CDR2 YFSETQ. The DNA of the CDR3 is TGCGCCAGCAGCTTCGGGCTAGCGGGGGCCTACGAGCAGTACTTC. Translated: CASSFGLAGAYEQYF.